Sequencing of this T cell receptor (beta chain) was carried out in a study of technical replicates of blood from a few donors. Libraries were prepared by immunoSEQ multiplex PCR; TCRdb keeps only in-frame clonotypes and omits some of them. The sample has approximately 79,000 clones; around 97% are singletons. The ends were cut back, 4 bases at V and 0 bases at J, with 7 bases in the middle. CDR3 length equals 14 residues. The germline V gene has CDR1 SEHNR and CDR2 FQNEAQ (reference sequence). The chain links TRBV7-9 to TRBJ2-1; D remains ambiguous. Sequences were obtained from T cells isolated from PBMCs. The TCR sequence derives from a human donor in good health. CDR3 protein: CASSSMSSYNEQFF. Here the CDR3 DNA reads TGTGCCAGCAGCTCGATGAGCTCCTACAATGAGCAGTTCTTC.